This T cell receptor beta chain came from a study of blood T cell repertoires in COVID-19. Assay: immunoSEQ multiplex PCR; the TCRdb copy retains only in-frame clones and omits some. In the table there are fewer than 350,000 clones, about 90% of which are singletons. The sample taken for sequencing was peripheral blood. This TCR came from a woman under 40 who had recovered from COVID-19.

CDR3: CATSESLQETQYF. The CDR3 nucleotides read TGTGCCACCAGTGAAAGCCTTCAAGAGACCCAGTACTTC. The rearrangement joins TRBV24-1 to TRBJ2-5; D not certain. Trimming pared 4 bases from V and 2 bases from J, leaving 7 bases between. The germline V gene encodes CDR1 KGHDR and CDR2 SFDVKD. The CDR3 has 13 residues.